This T cell receptor beta chain was profiled in a study of blood T cell repertoires in COVID-19. Study details: Samples came from the United States, Italy and Spain, spanning acute and convalescent COVID-19. Sample material is recorded as cDNA or gDNA derived from T cells, B-cell-depleted T cells, or PBMCs.

Participants were placed into cohorts based on the clinical history they reported. For recovered donors of Cohort 3, there were two negative PCRs, clearance, or symptom resolution. The repertoire was sequenced with immunoSEQ multiplex PCR; TCRdb's copy has only in-frame clones and lacks some. The repertoire has roughly 150,000 clones, approximately 90% of them found once; the top ten carry around 4.5%. Looked up from germline, CDR1 is SGHRS and CDR2 is YFSETQ. This CDR3 contains 17 residues. Trimming removed 2 bases at V and 5 bases at J, with 21 bases between. Only a few counts were recorded for this clone.

This receptor was obtained from a man in his forties or fifties who had recovered from COVID-19. The sequenced sample consisted of PBMCs or T cells enriched from blood (not recorded which). The chain employs TRBV5-1 and TRBJ2-3; D may be TRBD1 (7 bases). In DNA form, the CDR3 reads TGCGCCAGCAGCTTTGGCCCGGTGGAGGGGGCTGGAGATACGCAGTATTTT. Protein product: CASSFGPVEGAGDTQYF. Variable domain in full (rest from reference TRBV5-1 and TRBJ2-3): KAGVTQTPRYLIKTRGQQVTLSCSPISGHRSVSWYQQTPGQGLQFLFEYFSETQRNKGNFPGRFSGRQFSNSRSEMNVSTLELGDSALYLCASSFGPVEGAGDTQYFGPGTRLTVL.